Each of the 21 T cell receptor beta chains below was sequenced from the same sample in a study of cytomegalovirus exposure and HLA in healthy donors. The PCR ran on 60 Vbeta and 13 Jbeta primers. Sequenced by immunoSEQ multiplex PCR; TCRdb stores in-frame clones only, minus some. The top ten hold roughly 12% of the sample, which has approximately 120,000 clones, about three quarters seen once. Sequenced input: PBMCs. Receptors were obtained from a woman aged 40-49 years in good health and CMV-seropositive.

The chain joins TRBV5-1 to TRBJ2-1; 11 positions match TRBD1. The trim removed 6 bases at V and 6 bases at J, leaving 8 bases unmatched. Germline V gene lookup returns CDR1 SGHRS and CDR2 YFSETQ. The CDR3 extends over 15 amino acids. The DNA of the CDR3 is TGCGCCAGCATCCCGGGACAGGGGGGGGTCAATGAGCAGTTCTTC. Encoded protein: CASIPGQGGVNEQFF.

This clone was recorded a few times. The chain links TRBV29-1 to TRBJ1-2; the match to TRBD1 covers 11 bases. The CDR3 is made up of 13 amino acids. Germline CDR1 SQVTM, CDR2 ANQGSEA. Losses at the gene ends were 1 base for V and 7 bases for J; bases not matched to a gene: 2. CDR3 bases: TGCAGCGTTGAAGGGACAGGGGGCCGTGGCTACACCTTC. Amino acid sequence: CSVEGTGGRGYTF. The entire variable domain, with the rest obtained from reference TRBV29-1 and TRBJ1-2, is as follows: SAVISQKPSRDICQRGTSLTIQCQVDSQVTMMFWYRQQPGQSLTLIATANQGSEATYESGFVIDKFPISRPNLTFSTLTVSNMSPEDSSIYLCSVEGTGGRGYTFGSGTRLTVV.

The chain joins TRBV5-1 to TRBJ1-1; D possibly corresponds to TRBD1 (5 bases). CDR1 and CDR2 from the germline V gene are SGHRS and YFSETQ. Trimming stripped 0 bases from V and 1 base from J, with 13 bases between. The CDR3 is made up of 16 amino acids. CDR3 sequence reads: CASSLELGAQNTEAFF. The CDR3 nucleotides read TGCGCCAGCAGCTTGGAATTAGGGGCCCAGAACACTGAAGCTTTCTTT.

This chain joins TRBV30 and TRBJ2-5; D uncertain. Trimming stripped 0 bases from V and 5 bases from J, with 10 bases between. CDR1 and CDR2 (germline): GTSNPN, SVGIG (reference sequence). The length of the CDR3 is 13 residues. CDR3 in DNA: TGTGCCTGGAGTGTTCGGGTCCCCGAGACCCAGTACTTC. It translates to CAWSVRVPETQYF.

In DNA form, the CDR3 reads TGTGCCAGCAGCTTAGGTGGGCAAACCGTAGGGCCCCAGCATTTT. Protein product: CASSLGGQTVGPQHF. The V and J genes are TRBV13 and TRBJ1-5; unclear D gene. Germline lookup yields CDR1 PRHDT and CDR2 FYEKMQ (reference sequence). This CDR3 has 15 residues. V dropped 0 bases and J dropped 9 bases, with 15 bases sitting between them.

CDR3 loop: CASSQGWQARNTEAFF. The DNA for the CDR3 is TGTGCCAGCAGCCAAGGCTGGCAGGCGCGGAACACTGAAGCTTTCTTT. The genes are TRBV4-2 and TRBJ1-1; D is undetermined. Trimming removed 1 base from V and 1 base from J, with 13 bases in between. The CDR3 extends over 16 amino acids. In germline, CDR1 is LGHNA, CDR2 YNFKEQ.

The chain links TRBV4-1 to TRBJ2-3, with 10 positions matching TRBD2. The length of the CDR3 is 15 residues. Trimming took 5 bases from V and 6 from J; bases not matched to a gene: 8. The germline V gene has CDR1 MGHRA and CDR2 YSYEKL. The CDR3: CASSSQRGGLDTQYF. The CDR3 region has the DNA TGCGCCAGCAGCTCTCAGCGGGGGGGCTTGGATACGCAGTATTTT.

This clone has a single count. The rearrangement joins TRBV6-5 to TRBJ1-2, with TRBD1 identical over 10 bases. Germline CDR1 and CDR2: MNHEY and SVGAGI. V shed 6 bases, J shed 3 bases, and the junction held 7 bases outside the gene matches. The CDR3 covers 15 residues. In DNA, the CDR3 is TGTGCCAGCAGACTGACAGGGGGCCTACACTATGGCTACACCTTC. This translates into CASRLTGGLHYGYTF.

Only a few counts were recorded for this clone. The chain is built from TRBV19 and TRBJ1-5; 9 bases are a match to TRBD1. After removal of 4 bases from V and 2 bases from J, the junction contained 12 bases not matched to a gene. This CDR3 spans 18 amino acids. Germline CDR1 reads LNHDA; CDR2 reads SQIVND (reference sequence). The CDR3 protein is CASSTQGQGTWGNQPQHF. The CDR3 nucleotides are TGTGCCAGTAGTACCCAGGGACAGGGAACTTGGGGCAATCAGCCCCAGCATTTT.

The chain has TRBV5-4 and TRBJ1-4; 8 bases are a match to TRBD1. This CDR3 spans 16 amino acids. Germline loops: CDR1 SGHNT, CDR2 YYREEE (reference sequence). Losses at the gene ends were 0 bases for V and 8 bases for J; bases not matched to a gene: 9. CDR3 loop: CASSLEGRGQGEKLFF. CDR3 DNA sequence: TGTGCCAGCAGCTTGGAGGGCAGGGGGCAAGGCGAAAAACTGTTTTTT.

This clone was detected once. The rearrangement uses TRBV7-9 and TRBJ1-1; D is unresolved. Germline CDR1 is SEHNR and CDR2 is FQNEAQ (reference sequence). Trimming removed 1 base at V and 7 bases at J, with 7 bases between. The CDR3 loop spans 12 amino acids. The CDR3 sequence: CASSLGRYEAFF. Written as DNA, the CDR3 is TGTGCCAGCAGCTTAGGGCGGTATGAAGCTTTCTTT.

V usage is TRBV6-4 and J usage is TRBJ2-3; possible D gene TRBD2, 6 bases. Trimming removed 6 bases at V and 0 bases at J, with 7 bases between. Germline CDR1 reads MRHNA; CDR2 reads SNTAGT. This CDR3 region has 13 residues. The CDR3 DNA follows: TGTGCCAGCAGGCGGGACAGCACAGATACGCAGTATTTT. Amino acids: CASRRDSTDTQYF.

This sequence joins TRBV11-2 and TRBJ1-1, with a possible D match to TRBD1 (5 bases). The germline CDR1 and CDR2 sequences are SGHAT and FQNNGV. The V end lost 5 bases, the J end lost 10 bases, and 11 bases lay between the germline ends. This CDR3 is 11 amino acids long. The CDR3 nucleotides are TGTGCCAGCAGCAAAAGGGGTGGAGCTTTCTTT. Its translation is CASSKRGGAFF. The full variable domain, with the rest looked up from reference TRBV11-2 and TRBJ1-1, is EAGVAQSPRYKIIEKRQSVAFWCNPISGHATLYWYQQILGQGPKLLIQFQNNGVVDDSQLPKDRFSAERLKGVDSTLKIQPAKLEDSAVYLCASSKRGGAFFGQGTRLTVV.

J is TRBJ1-1 and V is TRBV15; D perhaps matches TRBD1 (6 bases). V was shortened by 4 bases and J by 5 bases, with 14 bases between the two germline ends. Per the germline V gene, CDR1 is LNHNV and CDR2 is YYDKDF (reference sequence). The CDR3 has 14 residues. The CDR3 DNA reads as TGTGCCACCAGCACCCTTCAGGGGAATACTGAAGCTTTCTTT. Its translation is CATSTLQGNTEAFF. Based on the CDR3 plus reference TRBV15 and TRBJ1-1, the full variable domain is DAMVIQNPRYQVTQFGKPVTLSCSQTLNHNVMYWYQQKSSQAPKLLFHYYDKDFNNEADTPDNFQSRRPNTSFCFLDIRSPGLGDTAMYLCATSTLQGNTEAFFGQGTRLTVV.

The chain carries TRBV5-1 and TRBJ2-2, with D tentatively TRBD1 (5 bases). Looked up from germline, CDR1 is SGHRS and CDR2 is YFSETQ. With 1 base removed from V and 1 base from J, the gap between germline ends came to 11 bases. The CDR3 length is 16 residues. The CDR3 spells CASSLRTGENTGELFF. The CDR3 nucleotides read TGCGCCAGCAGCTTGAGAACAGGCGAGAACACCGGGGAGCTGTTTTTT.

The chain is built from TRBV14 and TRBJ2-7; tentatively, D is TRBD2 (5 bases). Germline CDR1 reads SGHDN; CDR2 reads FVKESK. V lost 4 bases and J 1 base, leaving 17 bases between the germline ends. The CDR3 covers 16 residues. The CDR3 reads CASSPLGGDLSYEQYF. CDR3 nucleotides: TGTGCCAGCAGCCCCCTTGGAGGCGATCTTTCCTACGAGCAGTACTTC.

The chain joins TRBV7-3 to TRBJ1-1, with D unresolved. The length of the CDR3 is 13 residues. Germline-derived CDR1 and CDR2 are SGHTA and FQGTGA. V was pared by 4 bases and J by 4 bases, with 10 bases between. In DNA, the CDR3 is TGTGCCAGCAGCTCCGGGGAGGGCACTGAAGCTTTCTTT. Amino acids: CASSSGEGTEAFF.

This clone was seen once. The V and J genes are TRBV6-5 and TRBJ1-2; possibly TRBD1 for D (5 bases). V dropped 6 bases and J dropped 4 bases, with 9 bases sitting between them. This CDR3 contains 12 residues. The germline gives CDR1 MNHEY, CDR2 SVGAGI. CDR3 amino acids: CASRSQGYGYTF. The CDR3 DNA reads as TGTGCCAGCAGGTCCCAGGGCTATGGCTACACCTTC.

A few counts support this clone. The rearrangement joins TRBV5-6 to TRBJ2-7; 7 nucleotides match TRBD2. CDR1 SGHDT and CDR2 YYEEEE come from the germline V gene. The CDR3 runs 17 residues. J lost 7 bases, V lost 0 bases, and 16 bases had no gene match. In DNA, the CDR3 is TGTGCCAGCAGCTTGGGGGCACTAGCGCCGGTCGGAGGAGAGCAGTACTTC. Its translation: CASSLGALAPVGGEQYF.

The V gene is TRBV7-2, the J gene TRBJ2-1; D is possibly TRBD1 (6 bases). Germline loops: CDR1 SGHTA, CDR2 FQGNSA. V lost 5 bases, J lost 4 bases, and 12 bases lay in between. This CDR3 has 14 residues. CDR3 coding DNA: TGTGCCAGCAGCCCCCAGGGGCTTTACAATGAGCAGTTCTTC. Translating it yields CASSPQGLYNEQFF.

This clone was seen a single time. V gene TRBV5-5 combines with J gene TRBJ1-2; D might be TRBD1 (6 bases). Germline values: CDR1 SGHKS, CDR2 YYEKEE (reference sequence). V lost 4 bases and J lost 0, with 16 bases in between. The CDR3 is 16 residues long. CDR3 sequence reads: CASSPGGAAANYGYTF. In nucleotides, the CDR3 is TGTGCCAGCAGCCCCGGGGGGGCGGCCGCTAACTATGGCTACACCTTC.